Below are 19 T cell receptor beta chains sequenced from a single sample in a study of human T cells and chemical hapten exposure. The time point here: pre-sensitization, week 0. Treatment indicated: therapeutic diphenylcyclopropenone sensitization with weekly scalp DPC. TCRdb redid the calling of the RACE reads with MiXCR, one entry per CDR3 protein. This table holds under 200,000 distinct CDR3 sequences, around 30% found once. The source was whole blood, collected in connection with sensitization to the hapten diphenylcyclopropenone (DPC). The source is a woman in her thirties with alopecia areata. Some clones in this sample may be carry-over from other donors' samples.

This chain joins TRBV20-1 and TRBJ1-2; 8 bases align to TRBD1. CDR1 DFQATT and CDR2 SNEGSKA come from the germline V gene (reference sequence). After removal of 0 bases from V and 7 bases from J, the junction contained 10 bases not matched to a gene. The CDR3 has 15 amino acids. CDR3 coding DNA: TGCAGTGCTAGAGACAGACCGGACAGGGTCGGTGGCTACACCTTC. Translating it yields CSARDRPDRVGGYTF.

This clonotype showed up just a few times. The chain combines TRBV28 with TRBJ1-2; D is unclear. CDR3 length equals 12 residues. Trimming took 3 bases from V and 5 from J, leaving 7 bases between them. Per the germline V gene, CDR1 is MDHEN and CDR2 is SYDVKM. This chain's CDR3 is CASSFGGYGYTF. CDR3 coding DNA: TGTGCCAGCAGTTTCGGAGGATATGGCTACACCTTC.

This chain uses TRBV12-3 or TRBV12-4 with TRBJ1-1, with no clear D. This CDR3 region has 12 residues. V gave up 5 bases and J gave up 4 bases, with 8 bases separating them. CDR3 residues: CASSKRVTEAFF. The CDR3 nucleotides read TGTGCCAGCAGTAAGCGTGTCACTGAAGCTTTCTTT.

This clonotype was seen only a few times. V and J are TRBV27 and TRBJ1-1; TRBD1 aligns across 7 bases. Per the germline V gene, CDR1 is MNHEY and CDR2 is SMNVEV (reference sequence). This CDR3 has 13 residues. Losses at the gene ends were 8 bases for V and 4 bases for J; bases not matched to a gene: 7. The CDR3 loop reads CASQFQGGTEAFF. The CDR3 nucleotides are TGTGCCAGCCAATTTCAGGGGGGCACTGAAGCTTTCTTT.

In this sample, this clonotype turned up a few times. This chain links TRBV20-1 with TRBJ1-5; tentatively, D is TRBD1 (5 bases). CDR3 size: 15 residues. The germline V gene encodes CDR1 DFQATT and CDR2 SNEGSKA (reference sequence). Trimming stripped 3 bases from V and 6 bases from J, with 18 bases between. CDR3 nucleotides: TGCAGTGCTAGTTTCGGGGGGATGTCTCTTCAGCCCCAGCATTTT. Encoded protein: CSASFGGMSLQPQHF.

This chain uses TRBV30 with TRBJ2-1, with a weak D call TRBD2 (6 bases). The CDR3 is made up of 12 amino acids. Germline CDR1 GTSNPN, CDR2 SVGIG (reference sequence). Trimming stripped 2 bases from V and 9 bases from J, with 11 bases between. The CDR3 spells CAWSKTSVEQFF. CDR3 nucleotides: TGTGCCTGGAGTAAGACTAGTGTTGAGCAGTTCTTC.

This clonotype came up a few times. This sequence joins TRBV18 and TRBJ1-5; TRBD1 might be the D (5 bases). CDR3 length equals 14 residues. The germline CDR1 and CDR2 sequences are KGHSH and LQKENI. V lost 3 bases to trimming and J lost 2 bases, with 8 bases between them. The CDR3 bases are TGTGCCAGCTCACCGGACAATCGCAATCAGCCCCAGCATTTT. Amino acid sequence: CASSPDNRNQPQHF.

This clonotype was seen a few times. This chain links TRBV6-5 with TRBJ1-4; 8 nucleotides align to TRBD1. CDR1 MNHEY and CDR2 SVGAGI come from the germline V gene. Trimming took 8 bases from V and 7 from J; bases not matched to a gene: 12. The CDR3 has 15 residues. CDR3 sequence (DNA): TGTGCCAGCTGCGCCGGACAGGGTGGTTTTGAAAAACTGTTTTTT. This codes for CASCAGQGGFEKLFF.

This clonotype was counted between two and nine times. The chain uses TRBV12-3 or TRBV12-4 and TRBJ2-7; tentatively, D is TRBD1 (5 bases). V was pared by 7 bases and J by 2 bases, with 15 bases between. This CDR3 has 14 amino acids. DNA for the CDR3: TGTGCCAGCACCTTGACAGATCCCCCCTACGAGCAGTACTTC. This translates into CASTLTDPPYEQYF.

This clonotype was counted a few times. The V and J genes are TRBV3-1 and TRBJ2-7; D gene uncertain. The CDR3 runs 14 residues. Germline values: CDR1 LGHDT, CDR2 YNNKEL (reference sequence). Trimming took 0 bases from V and 2 from J, leaving 8 bases between them. The CDR3 protein is CASSQDRLAYEQYF. The CDR3 DNA reads TGTGCCAGCAGCCAAGATAGGCTGGCCTACGAGCAGTACTTC.

The rearrangement uses TRBV28 and TRBJ2-7; D perhaps matches TRBD1 (7 bases). The CDR3 length is 14 residues. Trimming removed 11 bases at V and 4 bases at J, with 21 bases between. Germline CDR1 reads MDHEN; CDR2 reads SYDVKM. The CDR3 protein is CASLPRQGGYEQYF. In DNA, the CDR3 is TGTGCCTCCCTTCCAAGACAGGGAGGATACGAGCAGTACTTC.

This clonotype turned up a few times. This chain uses TRBV4-3 with TRBJ1-4, with D possibly TRBD1 on 5 matching bases. This CDR3 has 15 residues. Germline V gene sequence: CDR1 LGHNA, CDR2 YSLEER. The V end was cut by 1 base, the J end by 5 bases, with 11 bases between. CDR3 loop: CASSQGEGANEKLFF. Here the CDR3 DNA reads TGCGCCAGCAGCCAAGGCGAAGGGGCCAATGAAAAACTGTTTTTT.

This clonotype occurred a few times. V usage is TRBV7-9 and J usage is TRBJ2-6, with TRBD2 matching over 9 bases. Trimming at V came to 8 bases and at J to 0 bases, leaving 2 bases not matched to a gene. CDR3 size: 15 residues. CDR1 and CDR2 from the germline V gene are SEHNR and FQNEAQ (reference sequence). The CDR3 DNA reads as TGTGCCAGCGGCGGGGGGGGCTCTGGGGCCAACGTCCTGACTTTC. Its translation: CASGGGGSGANVLTF.

The rearrangement uses TRBV6-2 or TRBV6-3 and TRBJ1-1; D is perhaps TRBD1 (6 bases). This CDR3 has 12 residues. V lost 8 bases to trimming and J lost 8 bases, with 15 bases between them. Germline V CDR1 and CDR2: MNHEY, SVGEGT. The CDR3 DNA is TGTGCCAGCGGTCGGCCCGGGACAGAAGCTTTCTTT. Translating it yields CASGRPGTEAFF.

The rearrangement joins TRBV28 to TRBJ1-2; TRBD1 agrees at 7 bases. From germline, CDR1 is MDHEN and CDR2 SYDVKM. The CDR3 sequence is 13 residues long. Losses at the gene ends were 7 bases for V and 2 bases for J; bases not matched to a gene: 4. The CDR3 loop is CASTGTVNYGYTF. CDR3 in DNA: TGTGCCAGCACTGGGACAGTGAACTATGGCTACACCTTC.

This clonotype was found a few times. The chain joins TRBV5-1 to TRBJ2-7; no reliable D call. The V end lost 0 bases, the J end lost 4 bases, and 14 bases lay between the germline ends. Germline-derived CDR1 and CDR2 are SGHRS and YFSETQ. The length of the CDR3 is 15 residues. The DNA for the CDR3 is TGCGCCAGCAGCTTGGAGCCCTCGCCCCTTTACGAGCAGTACTTC. Its protein product is CASSLEPSPLYEQYF.

V usage is TRBV4-3 and J usage is TRBJ2-7; 9 bases line up with TRBD2. The J segment lost 5 bases and the V segment lost 2 bases, leaving 7 bases of the junction unmatched. The CDR3 totals 15 residues. The germline V gene encodes CDR1 LGHNA and CDR2 YSLEER. The CDR3 DNA reads TGCGCCAGCAGCCAACTCGGGACTAGCATCCACGAGCAGTACTTC. Translated, it gives CASSQLGTSIHEQYF.

The sample holds a few counts of this clonotype. CDR3 sequence reads: CASSQEGRNTGELFF. Here the CDR3 DNA reads TGTGCCAGCAGCCAAGAAGGGCGGAACACCGGGGAGCTGTTTTTT. The chain carries TRBV14 and TRBJ2-2; D is unresolved. CDR1 SGHDN and CDR2 FVKESK come from the germline V gene. The V end was cut by 0 bases, the J end by 1 base, with 6 bases between. CDR3 size: 15 residues.

The chain couples TRBV29-1 to TRBJ2-3; D not certain. Germline V gene lookup returns CDR1 SQVTM and CDR2 ANQGSEA. This CDR3 contains 10 residues. The V end was cut by 3 bases, the J end by 6 bases, with 4 bases between. CDR3 nucleotides: TGCAGCGTTGATCTGGATACGCAGTATTTT. Its translation: CSVDLDTQYF.